There are many counts of the clone carrying this T cell receptor beta chain. Unique molecular identifiers were incorporated when the TCRbeta library was constructed. TCRdb re-derived calls from the PCR reads in MiXCR, one entry per CDR3 protein. Of fewer than 400,000 distinct CDR3 sequences in the sample, roughly 20% were seen once. These data come from a study of T-cell reconstitution after alpha-beta-depleted transplantation in children. This material consisted of PBMCs from the stem cell graft donor, taken from the stem cell graft. This receptor was obtained from a human donor who donated a stem cell graft to a child with acute myeloid leukemia.

CDR3 DNA sequence: TGTGCCAGCAGGGACGTTAATGAGCAGTTCTTC. This gives the protein CASRDVNEQFF. V gene TRBV3-1 combines with J gene TRBJ2-1; D uncertain. This CDR3 contains 11 residues. CDR1 LGHDT and CDR2 YNNKEL come from the germline V gene (reference sequence). V lost 6 bases and J lost 7, with 7 bases in between.